The 9 T cell receptor beta chains below all came from one sample that was sequenced in a study of post-analysis software for immune sequencing data. Study-level points and caveats: Comparison of patients with controls showed about 5 TRBV segments more frequent in patients, TRBV5-6, TRBV5-1 and TRBV20-1 among them.

Unique molecular identifiers had been added to the TCR beta cDNA libraries. TCRdb passed the PCR reads through MiXCR, listing each CDR3 protein once. The sample shows about 620,000 distinct CDR3 sequences, around 44% of them seen only once. These receptors are not linked to any known antigen. The sequencing input was blood. These receptors all stem from a girl aged 10 to 17 with multiple sclerosis.

This clonotype showed up just a few times. V usage is TRBV29-1 and J usage is TRBJ1-2; possibly TRBD1 for D (5 bases). The CDR3 runs to 12 residues. V was pared by 4 bases and J by 5 bases, with 11 bases between. The germline V gene encodes CDR1 SQVTM and CDR2 ANQGSEA. This CDR3 reads CSVVRGEYGYTF. For the CDR3, the DNA is TGCAGCGTTGTCCGGGGCGAATATGGCTACACCTTC.

The chain carries TRBV7-9 and TRBJ1-2; no firm D call. Deletions cut 2 bases from V and 4 bases from J, with 8 bases between. From germline, CDR1 is SEHNR and CDR2 FQNEAQ (reference sequence). The CDR3 is 13 residues long. The CDR3 DNA is TGTGCCAGCAGCTTAACGCCGGGCTATGGCTACACCTTC. Translation: CASSLTPGYGYTF.

This chain links TRBV7-9 with TRBJ1-2; D gene uncertain. The CDR3 contains 12 residues. Germline loops: CDR1 SEHNR, CDR2 FQNEAQ (reference sequence). The germline V and J ends were trimmed by 5 bases and 6 bases, with 10 bases remaining between them. The CDR3 coding sequence is TGTGCCAGCAGCACCGGGTTTCATGGCTACACCTTC. Protein product: CASSTGFHGYTF.

The V and J genes are TRBV10-3 and TRBJ1-2; possible D gene TRBD1, 6 bases. Germline V CDR1 and CDR2: ENHRY, SYGVKD. The CDR3 has 15 amino acids. V gave up 0 bases and J gave up 2 bases, with 10 bases separating them. CDR3 bases: TGTGCCATCAGTGAGTCAAGGGACATCAACTATGGCTACACCTTC. It specifies CAISESRDINYGYTF.

The V and J genes are TRBV5-1 and TRBJ1-2; no firm D call. CDR1 and CDR2 from the germline V gene are SGHRS and YFSETQ. CDR3 length: 16 residues. V lost 0 bases to trimming and J lost 1 base, with 13 bases between them. The DNA for the CDR3 is TGCGCCAGCAGCTTGGCATCTCTCAAAATTAACTATGGCTACACCTTC. Amino acids: CASSLASLKINYGYTF. The full variable domain, rest sourced from reference TRBV5-1 and TRBJ1-2, is KAGVTQTPRYLIKTRGQQVTLSCSPISGHRSVSWYQQTPGQGLQFLFEYFSETQRNKGNFPGRFSGRQFSNSRSEMNVSTLELGDSALYLCASSLASLKINYGYTFGSGTRLTVV.

The chain combines TRBV5-1 with TRBJ2-1; D is unresolved. The germline CDR1 and CDR2 sequences are SGHRS and YFSETQ. The CDR3 has 13 residues. Between the trimmed V and J ends, which lost 0 bases and 8 bases, there was a span of 9 bases. In DNA form, the CDR3 reads TGCGCCAGCAGCTTGGTCGGGTACGATGAGCAGTTCTTC. It encodes CASSLVGYDEQFF.

The V call is TRBV29-1, the J call TRBJ1-5, with unresolved D. CDR1 SQVTM and CDR2 ANQGSEA come from the germline V gene. The CDR3 is 13 residues long. Trimming took off 4 bases at V and 1 base at J, with 8 bases between the two ends. This CDR3 reads CSVGSGSNQPQHF. The CDR3, as DNA: TGCAGCGTTGGGTCGGGGAGCAATCAGCCCCAGCATTTT. Combining the CDR3 with reference TRBV29-1 and TRBJ1-5 gives the whole variable domain SAVISQKPSRDICQRGTSLTIQCQVDSQVTMMFWYRQQPGQSLTLIATANQGSEATYESGFVIDKFPISRPNLTFSTLTVSNMSPEDSSIYLCSVGSGSNQPQHFGDGTRLSIL.

The J gene is TRBJ2-1, the V gene TRBV3-1; 10 bases match TRBD1. CDR1 is LGHDT, CDR2 YNNKEL, per germline (reference sequence). After removal of 1 base from V and 9 bases from J, the junction contained 3 bases not matched to a gene. The CDR3 length is 14 residues. CDR3 nucleotide sequence: TGTGCCAGCAGCCAAGTAGGACAGGGGGTTGAGCAGTTCTTC. Translating gives CASSQVGQGVEQFF.

V is TRBV29-1 and J is TRBJ1-1; D may be TRBD1 (6 bases). V gave up 4 bases and J gave up 1 base, with 13 bases separating them. The germline V gene has CDR1 SQVTM and CDR2 ANQGSEA. This CDR3 spans 14 amino acids. CDR3 sequence: CSVVLQGQNTEAFF. Written as DNA, the CDR3 is TGCAGCGTTGTATTACAGGGACAGAACACTGAAGCTTTCTTT.